Below, 17 T cell receptor beta chains from the same sample are listed, as sequenced in a study of T-cell memory formation after mild COVID-19. From the 5' RACE reads, TCRdb called clonotypes with MiXCR, one entry per CDR3 protein. The table records 220,000 or so distinct CDR3 sequences, around 9.1% of them present only once. Input material: PBMCs or a T cell subset sorted from them (not recorded which). The source is a man younger than 30 who had mild COVID-19 (a few samples of this study predate the infection). Cell type and time point are not known.

This clonotype has just a few counts. The CDR3 sequence is CSAVGTGGETQYF. The DNA for the CDR3 is TGCAGTGCTGTCGGGACAGGAGGAGAGACCCAGTACTTC. The chain is built from TRBV20-1 and TRBJ2-5; 8 bases match TRBD1. Germline lookup yields CDR1 DFQATT and CDR2 SNEGSKA (reference sequence). Unmatched junction bases numbered 6, after V lost 5 bases and J lost 4 bases. The CDR3 contains 13 residues.

V usage is TRBV7-9 and J usage is TRBJ1-4; D is uncertain. The CDR3 loop spans 15 amino acids. The germline gives CDR1 SEHNR, CDR2 FQNEAQ (reference sequence). V lost 4 bases and J lost 4, with 13 bases in between. This CDR3 reads CASSYESGFNEKLFF. CDR3 bases: TGTGCCAGCAGCTATGAAAGTGGGTTTAATGAAAAACTGTTTTTT.

The table lists this clonotype with many counts. This rearrangement joins TRBV6-6 to TRBJ1-4; no definite D call. Per germline, CDR1 MNHNY and CDR2 SVGAGI (reference sequence). This CDR3 has 14 residues. V lost 0 bases and J lost 8, with 10 bases in between. The CDR3 nucleotides read TGTGCCAGCAGTTACTCGGAGGGTGCGGAAAAACTGTTTTTT. Amino acids: CASSYSEGAEKLFF.

This clonotype was picked up a small number of times. The chain couples TRBV5-1 to TRBJ2-1; D not resolved. Germline V gene lookup returns CDR1 SGHRS and CDR2 YFSETQ. This CDR3 is built from 12 residues. The V end lost 1 base, the J end lost 7 bases, and 6 bases lay between the germline ends. CDR3 sequence reads: CASSLFGNEQFF. As DNA, the CDR3 is TGCGCCAGCAGCTTGTTCGGGAATGAGCAGTTCTTC.

The chain links TRBV20-1 to TRBJ1-3; TRBD1 aligns across 12 bases. The CDR3 loop spans 16 amino acids. V lost 3 bases, J lost 4 bases, and 7 bases stayed unmatched. Germline CDR1 is DFQATT and CDR2 is SNEGSKA (reference sequence). Written as DNA, the CDR3 is TGCAGTGCTAGGGGGACAGGGGGCGCGTGGGGAAACACCATATATTTT. Its protein product is CSARGTGGAWGNTIYF.

The sample holds many counts of this clonotype. The chain links TRBV20-1 to TRBJ2-3; 12 bases align to TRBD2. Per germline, CDR1 DFQATT and CDR2 SNEGSKA (reference sequence). The CDR3 is 14 residues long. Trimming took 5 bases from V and 4 from J; bases not matched to a gene: 4. The DNA of the CDR3 is TGCAGTGCTCCTAGCGGGGGGGCCTCAGATACGCAGTATTTT. It is translated as CSAPSGGASDTQYF.

There are many counts of this clonotype. J is TRBJ2-2 and V is TRBV20-1; D assignment may be TRBD1 or TRBD2 (5 bases each). Germline-derived CDR1 and CDR2 are DFQATT and SNEGSKA (reference sequence). Trimming left V 6 bases short and J 0 bases short, with 14 bases between. The CDR3 has 15 residues. The CDR3 sequence is CSALNGGSNTGELFF. DNA of the CDR3: TGCAGTGCCCTAAATGGGGGTTCGAACACCGGGGAGCTGTTTTTT.

This clonotype was detected a few times. The chain combines TRBV20-1 with TRBJ2-5, with TRBD2 identical over 9 bases. The V and J ends lost 6 bases and 4 bases, in that order; junction bases with no gene match: 15. The CDR3 covers 16 residues. The germline CDR1 and CDR2 sequences are DFQATT and SNEGSKA (reference sequence). The CDR3, as DNA: TGCAGTGCCGAGAGGCCGCGGGGGGGCCTCGGAGAGACCCAGTACTTC. It yields the protein CSAERPRGGLGETQYF.

This clonotype was observed a few times. This rearrangement joins TRBV4-1 to TRBJ1-5; D is unresolved. This CDR3 contains 12 residues. Trimming removed 4 bases from V and 9 bases from J, with 10 bases in between. Per germline, CDR1 MGHRA and CDR2 YSYEKL. The DNA for the CDR3 is TGCGCCAGCAGCCCCGTCTTTGGGCCCCAGCATTTT. This encodes CASSPVFGPQHF.

V is TRBV12-3 or TRBV12-4 and J is TRBJ1-5; possibly TRBD1 for D (5 bases). Trimming took off 3 bases at V and 6 bases at J, with 9 bases between the two ends. The CDR3 spans 13 residues. The CDR3 protein is CASSFRESQPQHF. The CDR3 coding sequence is TGTGCCAGCAGTTTCAGGGAAAGTCAGCCCCAGCATTTT.

This clonotype was observed a few times. The chain recombines TRBV6-5 with TRBJ2-3; 10 bases align to TRBD2. The CDR3 has 14 residues. In germline, CDR1 is MNHEY, CDR2 SVGAGI. V lost 6 bases to trimming and J lost 4 bases; unmatched junction nucleotides: 4. The CDR3 protein is CASRVTSGADTQYF. CDR3 in DNA: TGTGCCAGCAGAGTCACTAGCGGGGCAGATACGCAGTATTTT.

The chain recombines TRBV9 with TRBJ2-5; tentative D call: TRBD2 (5 bases). This CDR3 region has 19 residues. Germline CDR1 SGDLS, CDR2 YYNGEE. V lost 0 bases and J 3 bases, leaving 24 bases between the germline ends. Written as DNA, the CDR3 is TGTGCCAGCAGCGTAGGATTTTTTCTCCCCCACCTCGGGGAAGAGACCCAGTACTTC. This sequence encodes CASSVGFFLPHLGEETQYF.

J is TRBJ2-3 and V is TRBV7-2; TRBD2 might be the D (6 bases). V lost 3 bases and J lost 1, with 23 bases in between. This CDR3 has 19 amino acids. Germline-derived CDR1 and CDR2 are SGHTA and FQGNSA. CDR3 in amino acids: CASSLAGQLQSKRTDTQYF. The CDR3 region has the DNA TGTGCCAGCAGCTTGGCGGGGCAGCTACAATCAAAACGCACAGATACGCAGTATTTT.

V usage is TRBV6-2 or TRBV6-3 and J usage is TRBJ1-6; perhaps TRBD1 as D (6 bases). V dropped 5 bases and J dropped 9 bases, with 23 bases sitting between them. CDR3 length: 17 residues. Germline V CDR1 and CDR2: MNHEY, SVGEGT. The DNA for the CDR3 is TGTGCCAGCAGTCCCCACCGGGACACCTACCGGGGTTCACCCCTCCACTTT. It specifies CASSPHRDTYRGSPLHF.

V usage is TRBV6-2 or TRBV6-3 and J usage is TRBJ2-1; 16 bases align to TRBD2. This CDR3 has 16 amino acids. With V trimmed by 7 bases and J by 6 bases, 6 bases remained unmatched. Germline assignment: CDR1 MNHEY and CDR2 SVGEGT. CDR3 residues: CASKGLAGGRFNEQFF. CDR3 coding DNA: TGTGCCAGCAAGGGACTAGCGGGGGGGCGATTCAATGAGCAGTTCTTC.

This clonotype was counted at least ten times. The chain combines TRBV7-2 with TRBJ2-1, with no clear D. The CDR3 spans 16 residues. CDR1 and CDR2 from the germline V gene are SGHTA and FQGNSA. V was trimmed by 2 bases and J by 3 bases, leaving 14 bases between them. The CDR3 DNA reads as TGTGCCAGCAGCTTATTTGGTAGGCTCTACTACAATGAGCAGTTCTTC. As protein: CASSLFGRLYYNEQFF.

This clonotype was picked up a small number of times. The V and J genes are TRBV5-4 and TRBJ2-5, with D unclear. V was clipped by 1 base and J by 4 bases, with 8 bases between them. The CDR3 has 13 amino acids. The germline V gene has CDR1 SGHNT and CDR2 YYREEE (reference sequence). DNA of the CDR3: TGTGCCAGCAGCTTGCCACAGAGAGAGACCCAGTACTTC. Residues: CASSLPQRETQYF.